The 30 T cell receptor beta chains reported below all come from one sample, sequenced in a study of shared clonotypes between healthy human individuals. Produced via immunoSEQ multiplex PCR; TCRdb's table is partial and in-frame only. Of millions of clones listed, approximately 95% are singletons. The sequenced sample consisted of naive CD4+ T cells from PBMCs. Subset meaning: CD45RA+ positively selected. The source of these receptors is a man aged 18 to 29 in good health. Some clones in this sample may be carry-over from other donors' samples.

Turning to this clone: This sample also contains other DNA sequences that code for the same CDR3. The rearrangement joins TRBV29-1 to TRBJ2-3; D is undetermined. Trimming took 3 bases from V and 1 from J, leaving 5 bases between them. This CDR3 comprises 12 residues. The germline gives CDR1 SQVTM, CDR2 ANQGSEA. The chain's CDR3 is CSVETGTDTQYF. As DNA, the CDR3 is TGCAGCGTTGAGACCGGCACAGATACGCAGTATTTT.

This chain uses TRBV9 with TRBJ2-3; possible D gene TRBD2, 6 bases. Germline CDR1 is SGDLS and CDR2 is YYNGEE. This CDR3 has 12 amino acids. V gave up 7 bases and J gave up 4 bases, with 10 bases separating them. Here the CDR3 reads CASGGIADTQYF. In nucleotides, the CDR3 is TGTGCCAGCGGAGGGATTGCAGATACGCAGTATTTT.

This rearrangement joins TRBV19 to TRBJ1-1; no firm D call. V was pared by 9 bases and J by 5 bases, with 19 bases between. The germline V gene has CDR1 LNHDA and CDR2 SQIVND (reference sequence). The length of the CDR3 is 14 residues. This CDR3 is CASRWLGSLTEAFF. The CDR3, as DNA: TGTGCCAGCCGATGGTTGGGGTCCCTGACTGAAGCTTTCTTT.

In regard to this clone: This CDR3 is also generated by other DNA sequences in the sample. The chain couples TRBV5-1 to TRBJ2-7; TRBD1 agrees at 11 bases. V lost 0 bases and J lost 4; bases outside the gene matches: 3. The CDR3 contains 15 residues. The germline gives CDR1 SGHRS, CDR2 YFSETQ. The CDR3 is CASSLAGTGGYEQYF. CDR3 in DNA: TGCGCCAGCAGCTTGGCCGGGACAGGGGGGTACGAGCAGTACTTC. Supplemented by reference TRBV5-1 and TRBJ2-7, the full variable domain reads KAGVTQTPRYLIKTRGQQVTLSCSPISGHRSVSWYQQTPGQGLQFLFEYFSETQRNKGNFPGRFSGRQFSNSRSEMNVSTLELGDSALYLCASSLAGTGGYEQYFGPGTRLTVT.

This sequence joins TRBV7-8 and TRBJ2-7, with TRBD2 identical over 8 bases. CDR3 length equals 14 residues. CDR1 SGHVS and CDR2 FQNEAQ come from the germline V gene. Unmatched junction bases numbered 2, after V lost 3 bases and J lost 1 base. CDR3 bases: TGTGCCAGCAGCTTCGGGAGGGGTTCCTACGAGCAGTACTTC. This sequence encodes CASSFGRGSYEQYF. Variable domain in full (rest from reference TRBV7-8 and TRBJ2-7): GAGVSQSPRYKVAKRGQDVALRCDPISGHVSLFWYQQALGQGPEFLTYFQNEAQLDKSGLPSDRFFAERPEGSVSTLKIQRTQQEDSAVYLCASSFGRGSYEQYFGPGTRLTVT.

About this clone: This sample includes further DNA sequences coding for the same CDR3. The chain uses TRBV7-9 and TRBJ2-7; 7 nucleotides line up with TRBD2. This CDR3 is 13 amino acids long. Germline CDR1 SEHNR, CDR2 FQNEAQ (reference sequence). J was trimmed by 6 bases and V by 0 bases; bases with no gene match: 2. This chain's CDR3 is CASSLAGGSEQYF. The CDR3 nucleotides are TGTGCCAGCAGCTTAGCGGGAGGGAGCGAGCAGTACTTC.

The V and J genes are TRBV28 and TRBJ2-3, with 7 positions matching TRBD1. V gave up 6 bases and J gave up 0 bases; unmatched junction bases: 6. Germline CDR1 and CDR2: MDHEN and SYDVKM. The CDR3 runs 15 residues. DNA for the CDR3: TGTGCCAGCAGGGACAAGACAGGGAGCACAGATACGCAGTATTTT. This sequence encodes CASRDKTGSTDTQYF.

The rearrangement uses TRBV7-9 and TRBJ2-5; TRBD2 matches at 8 bases. With 6 bases clipped from V and 1 base from J, the junction kept 4 bases outside the gene matches. There are 14 residues in the CDR3. Looked up from germline, CDR1 is SEHNR and CDR2 is FQNEAQ (reference sequence). The CDR3 sequence: CASRTAGGQETQYF. In DNA, the CDR3 is TGTGCCAGCAGAACCGCGGGGGGCCAAGAGACCCAGTACTTC.

The chain couples TRBV19 to TRBJ2-1; 10 positions match TRBD2. V lost 8 bases to trimming and J lost 7 bases; unmatched junction nucleotides: 11. CDR1 is LNHDA and CDR2 is SQIVND in the germline V gene (reference sequence). The length of the CDR3 is 15 residues. The CDR3 is CASRPSGRAVNEQFF. CDR3 sequence (DNA): TGTGCCAGTCGCCCCAGCGGGAGGGCCGTGAATGAGCAGTTCTTC.

The CDR3 coding sequence is TGTGCCAGCAATGTGGGCAGGGTGTCCTACGAGCAGTACTTC. Translating gives CASNVGRVSYEQYF. This chain connects TRBV6-1 to TRBJ2-7; a weak D match, TRBD1 (5 bases). In germline, CDR1 is MNHNS, CDR2 SASEGT. This CDR3 is 14 amino acids long. The V and J ends lost 7 bases and 1 base respectively, with 14 bases between them.

This chain uses TRBV9 with TRBJ2-5; possible D gene TRBD1, 6 bases. Trimming took 4 bases from V and 5 from J, leaving 15 bases between them. The CDR3 runs 14 residues. In germline, CDR1 is SGDLS, CDR2 YYNGEE. This CDR3 is CASSPTGLVETQYF. The CDR3 nucleotides read TGTGCCAGCAGCCCAACAGGGTTAGTGGAGACCCAGTACTTC. Drawing the rest from reference TRBV9 and TRBJ2-5, the complete variable domain is DSGVTQTPKHLITATGQRVTLRCSPRSGDLSVYWYQQSLDQGLQFLIQYYNGEERAKGNILERFSAQQFPDLHSELNLSSLELGDSALYFCASSPTGLVETQYFGPGTRLLVL.

As to this clone: In the same sample, other DNA sequences code for this CDR3. The V and J genes are TRBV5-1 and TRBJ2-3; D gene ambiguous. This CDR3 is 15 amino acids long. Germline loops: CDR1 SGHRS, CDR2 YFSETQ. V was clipped by 0 bases and J by 0 bases, with 8 bases between them. CDR3 coding DNA: TGCGCCAGCAGCTTGGCCAGTCCTAGCACAGATACGCAGTATTTT. Protein sequence: CASSLASPSTDTQYF.

V usage is TRBV7-2 and J usage is TRBJ1-2, with D perhaps matching TRBD1 (6 bases). Germline CDR1 SGHTA, CDR2 FQGNSA. With 2 bases removed from V and 1 base from J, the gap between germline ends came to 17 bases. The CDR3 sequence is 17 residues long. This CDR3 is CASSLRSVRDNNYGYTF. The DNA of the CDR3 is TGTGCCAGCAGCTTACGGTCGGTCCGGGACAATAACTATGGCTACACCTTC.

J is TRBJ2-7 and V is TRBV7-2, with 8 positions matching TRBD1. From germline, CDR1 is SGHTA and CDR2 FQGNSA. CDR3 size: 14 residues. V lost 8 bases to trimming and J lost 2 bases; unmatched junction nucleotides: 8. CDR3 coding DNA: TGTGCCAGCGGGTCTACAGGGGGGACCTACGAGCAGTACTTC. It codes for CASGSTGGTYEQYF.

This chain links TRBV4-2 with TRBJ2-7, with TRBD1 matching 9 bases. CDR3 length equals 15 residues. With V trimmed by 6 bases and J by 0 bases, 6 bases remained unmatched. The germline V gene has CDR1 LGHNA and CDR2 YNFKEQ. The CDR3: CASRTGQGSSYEQYF. The CDR3 coding sequence is TGTGCCAGCAGAACTGGACAGGGGAGCTCCTACGAGCAGTACTTC.

The chain recombines TRBV7-7 with TRBJ2-7, with D possibly matching TRBD1 (6 bases). Germline V gene data show CDR1 as SSHAT and CDR2 as FNYEAQ (reference sequence). The CDR3 runs 13 residues. Trimming pared 1 base from V and 8 bases from J, leaving 12 bases between. The DNA of the CDR3 is TGTGCCAGCAGCTTAGGTCAGGGGTACCAGCAGTACTTC. Amino acids: CASSLGQGYQQYF.

The rearrangement joins TRBV7-9 to TRBJ2-1; tentatively, D is TRBD2 (6 bases). The germline V and J ends were trimmed by 1 base and 15 bases, with 13 bases remaining between them. Germline V lookup: CDR1 SEHNR, CDR2 FQNEAQ (reference sequence). The CDR3 is made up of 12 amino acids. DNA for the CDR3: TGTGCCAGCAGCTTAGGCCGGGAGAAGTCGTTCTTC. Translation gives CASSLGREKSFF.

With regard to this clone: The sample holds other DNA sequences that translate to the same CDR3. The genes are TRBV28 and TRBJ2-7; D may correspond to TRBD1 or TRBD2 (6 bases each). V lost 6 bases to trimming and J lost 4 bases, with 13 bases between them. The CDR3 consists of 13 residues. Germline V gene data show CDR1 as MDHEN and CDR2 as SYDVKM. CDR3 sequence: CASRVGGAYEQYF. CDR3 nucleotides: TGTGCCAGCAGGGTCGGGGGCGCGTACGAGCAGTACTTC.

The chain uses TRBV5-1 and TRBJ2-5, with a weak D call TRBD2 (5 bases). V lost 2 bases and J lost 1, with 15 bases in between. Germline V lookup: CDR1 SGHRS, CDR2 YFSETQ. This CDR3 has 16 residues. CDR3 DNA sequence: TGCGCCAGCAGCTTCGGAAGCGGATATCCCCAAGAGACCCAGTACTTC. Translating gives CASSFGSGYPQETQYF.

The chain is built from TRBV4-1 and TRBJ1-4; D is unclear. CDR3 length: 16 amino acids. Trimming left V 1 base short and J 0 bases short, with 9 bases between. Per germline, CDR1 MGHRA and CDR2 YSYEKL. CDR3 coding DNA: TGCGCCAGCAGCCAAGCGGGTAACCCAACTAATGAAAAACTGTTTTTT. It is translated as CASSQAGNPTNEKLFF.

A word on this clone: Different DNA sequences within this sample yield the same CDR3. V is TRBV18 and J is TRBJ2-1; a possible D gene is TRBD1 (6 bases). This CDR3 spans 13 amino acids. With 4 bases removed from V and 5 bases from J, the gap between germline ends came to 9 bases. The germline V gene encodes CDR1 KGHSH and CDR2 LQKENI. DNA for the CDR3: TGTGCCAGCTCACTGGGACAAGACAATGAGCAGTTCTTC. Translated, it gives CASSLGQDNEQFF.

V and J are TRBV28 and TRBJ2-3; TRBD2 agrees at 8 bases. The CDR3 is 20 residues long. Germline assignment: CDR1 MDHEN and CDR2 SYDVKM. The V and J ends lost 5 bases and 2 bases, in that order; junction bases with no gene match: 21. Written as DNA, the CDR3 is TGTGCCAGCAGTCCCCCAAGAGCGGGAGCACCCGTTTCCCCCACAGATACGCAGTATTTT. This sequence encodes CASSPPRAGAPVSPTDTQYF.

The chain is built from TRBV9 and TRBJ1-2; no firm D call. Germline loops: CDR1 SGDLS, CDR2 YYNGEE. The CDR3 length is 15 residues. Deletions cut 4 bases from V and 0 bases from J, with 13 bases between. CDR3 loop: CASSRRTGSNYGYTF. The CDR3 region has the DNA TGTGCCAGCAGCCGCCGGACCGGTTCTAACTATGGCTACACCTTC.

J is TRBJ1-5 and V is TRBV10-3; D uncertain. The CDR3 runs to 15 residues. Germline V lookup: CDR1 ENHRY, CDR2 SYGVKD. V gave up 6 bases and J gave up 7 bases, with 19 bases separating them. The CDR3 loop is CAISETRLVGQPQHF. As DNA, the CDR3 is TGTGCCATCAGCGAGACCAGACTGGTAGGGCAGCCCCAGCATTTT.

The chain combines TRBV9 with TRBJ2-1; no definite D call. Trimming shortened V by 4 bases and J by 3 bases, and 14 bases separated the two germline ends. Germline CDR1 and CDR2: SGDLS and YYNGEE. This CDR3 has 15 amino acids. The DNA of the CDR3 is TGTGCCAGCAGCTTCATCGACACCTACTACAATGAGCAGTTCTTC. Its protein is CASSFIDTYYNEQFF. The complete variable domain, with remaining parts taken from reference TRBV9 and TRBJ2-1, reads DSGVTQTPKHLITATGQRVTLRCSPRSGDLSVYWYQQSLDQGLQFLIQYYNGEERAKGNILERFSAQQFPDLHSELNLSSLELGDSALYFCASSFIDTYYNEQFFGPGTRLTVL.

J is TRBJ2-5 and V is TRBV25-1; D may be TRBD2 (5 bases). The V gene's germline CDR1 is MGHDK and CDR2 SYGVNS. This CDR3 region has 13 residues. Trimming stripped 1 base from V and 5 bases from J, with 8 bases between. CDR3 sequence (DNA): TGTGCCAGCAGTGAATGGGGAGATGAGACCCAGTACTTC. Its translation: CASSEWGDETQYF.

The CDR3, as DNA: TGTGCCAGCAGCTTAACAGGCCTTGGCTACACCTTC. Its protein is CASSLTGLGYTF. This chain connects TRBV7-3 to TRBJ1-2; D is ambiguous. Germline V gene sequence: CDR1 SGHTA, CDR2 FQGTGA. V gave up 0 bases and J gave up 7 bases, with 6 bases separating them. The CDR3 has 12 amino acids.

This clone was observed a single time. This chain connects TRBV15 to TRBJ1-3; D remains unclear. Per the germline V gene, CDR1 is LNHNV and CDR2 is YYDKDF (reference sequence). The CDR3 totals 15 residues. V was clipped by 3 bases and J by 4 bases, with 13 bases between them. CDR3 DNA: TGTGCCACCAGCAGCGGCCCTATTTCAGGAAACACCATATATTTT. It is translated as CATSSGPISGNTIYF.

The CDR3 coding sequence is TGTGCCAGCAGCTTAGGGACCCCGACGGAAAAACTGTTTTTT. Translated: CASSLGTPTEKLFF. This chain uses TRBV7-8 with TRBJ1-4; no definite D call. The germline V and J ends were trimmed by 1 base and 8 bases, with 11 bases remaining between them. CDR1 and CDR2 (germline): SGHVS, FQNEAQ. The CDR3 is made up of 14 amino acids. The entire variable domain, with the rest obtained from reference TRBV7-8 and TRBJ1-4, is as follows: GAGVSQSPRYKVAKRGQDVALRCDPISGHVSLFWYQQALGQGPEFLTYFQNEAQLDKSGLPSDRFFAERPEGSVSTLKIQRTQQEDSAVYLCASSLGTPTEKLFFGSGTQLSVL.

The V gene is TRBV10-3, the J gene TRBJ2-5; D gene ambiguous. The germline V gene has CDR1 ENHRY and CDR2 SYGVKD. V was shortened by 3 bases and J by 5 bases, with 10 bases between the two germline ends. The length of the CDR3 is 13 residues. CDR3 coding DNA: TGTGCCATCAGTGATCCGGGTTCGGAGACCCAGTACTTC. It is translated as CAISDPGSETQYF.